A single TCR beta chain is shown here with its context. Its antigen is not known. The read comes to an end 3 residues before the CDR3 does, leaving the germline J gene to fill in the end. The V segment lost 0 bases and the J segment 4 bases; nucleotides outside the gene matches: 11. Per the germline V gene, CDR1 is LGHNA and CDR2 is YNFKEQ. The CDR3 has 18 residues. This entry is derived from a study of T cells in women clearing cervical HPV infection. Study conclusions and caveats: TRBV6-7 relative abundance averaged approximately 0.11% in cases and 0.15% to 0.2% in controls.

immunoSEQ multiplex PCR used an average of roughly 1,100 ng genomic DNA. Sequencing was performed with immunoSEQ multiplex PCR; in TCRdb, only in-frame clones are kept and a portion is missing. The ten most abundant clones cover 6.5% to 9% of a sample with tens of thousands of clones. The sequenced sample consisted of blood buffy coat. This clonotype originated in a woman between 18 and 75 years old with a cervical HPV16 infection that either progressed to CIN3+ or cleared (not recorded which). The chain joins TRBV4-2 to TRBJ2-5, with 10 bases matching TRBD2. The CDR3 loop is CASSQDISGGKKIETQYF. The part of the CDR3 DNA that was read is TGTGCCAGCAGCCAAGATATTAGCGGGGGGAAGAAGATAGAGACC.